This T cell receptor (beta chain) stems from a study of response to subunit inactivated influenza vaccine. General study results and limits: Authors suggested few new T cells are recruited by each seasonal influenza vaccination.

This clonotype was counted between two and nine times. Its target is unknown. The germline V gene has CDR1 SGHTA and CDR2 FQGNSA. This CDR3 contains 16 residues. Trimming took off 1 base at V and 13 bases at J, with 20 bases between the two ends. MiXCR, applied by TCRdb to the RT-PCR reads, yields one record per CDR3 protein. The sample comprises more than 700,000 distinct CDR3 sequences, 21% of which are singletons, and roughly 10% rests with the top ten. This sequence originates from a man aged 45-65 years who received an inactivated influenza vaccine. This specimen was PBMCs from blood, taken roughly 5 days after vaccination. The gene calls are TRBV7-2 and TRBJ1-6; TRBD1 might be the D (5 bases). The CDR3: CASSLGGTGRTKPLHF. The CDR3 nucleotides read TGTGCCAGCAGCTTAGGGGGAACAGGCAGAACCAAGCCCCTCCACTTT.